These 21 T cell receptor beta chains came from one sample sequenced in a study of glioma-infiltrating T cells after dendritic cell vaccination. The data were produced by immunoSEQ multiplex PCR, yet TCRdb's version contains in-frame clones alone and is incomplete. This sample has about 82,000 clones, with roughly 89% found just once. Sequenced here: blood, sampled before dendritic cell vaccination. Every receptor here comes from a human donor with glioblastoma.

The chain recombines TRBV5-6 with TRBJ2-1; 10 bases are shared with TRBD1. This CDR3 region has 15 residues. In germline, CDR1 is SGHDT, CDR2 YYEEEE. After removal of 0 bases from V and 10 bases from J, the junction contained 7 bases not matched to a gene. The CDR3 is CASSLGDRGPREQFF. In nucleotides, the CDR3 is TGTGCCAGCAGCTTGGGCGACAGGGGGCCCAGGGAGCAGTTCTTC.

This chain connects TRBV4-1 to TRBJ1-1, with D unclear. The V end lost 0 bases, the J end lost 6 bases, and 14 bases lay between the germline ends. The CDR3 loop spans 15 amino acids. Germline CDR1 is MGHRA and CDR2 is YSYEKL. The CDR3 here is CASSQDRVIAPEAFF. Written as DNA, the CDR3 is TGCGCCAGCAGCCAAGATCGGGTCATAGCTCCTGAAGCTTTCTTT.

J is TRBJ1-1 and V is TRBV29-1; no clear D. V lost 3 bases to trimming and J lost 0 bases, with 8 bases between them. This CDR3 has 13 amino acids. In germline, CDR1 is SQVTM, CDR2 ANQGSEA. The CDR3 loop is CSVEKQLNTEAFF. CDR3 bases: TGCAGCGTTGAGAAACAGCTGAACACTGAAGCTTTCTTT.

The chain couples TRBV19 to TRBJ2-3; D gene unclear. The germline gives CDR1 LNHDA, CDR2 SQIVND (reference sequence). The length of the CDR3 is 12 residues. V lost 6 bases, J lost 6 bases, and 10 bases lay in between. The CDR3 loop reads CASRAQTDTQYF. In DNA, the CDR3 is TGTGCCAGTAGGGCACAGACGGATACGCAGTATTTT.

V usage is TRBV29-1 and J usage is TRBJ2-7; perhaps TRBD1 as D (5 bases). The CDR3 consists of 12 residues. Germline assignment: CDR1 SQVTM and CDR2 ANQGSEA. V lost 3 bases to trimming and J lost 1 base, with 7 bases between them. The CDR3 region has the DNA TGCAGCGTTGAGACAGCTTCCTACGAGCAGTACTTC. Residues: CSVETASYEQYF.

The chain recombines TRBV6-1 with TRBJ2-7, with D possibly being TRBD2 (6 bases). The CDR3 covers 16 residues. CDR1 and CDR2 from the germline V gene are MNHNS and SASEGT. V lost 1 base and J 2 bases, leaving 15 bases between the germline ends. This chain's CDR3 is CASSEGGLGPPYEQYF. In DNA form, the CDR3 reads TGTGCCAGCAGTGAAGGGGGACTGGGGCCCCCCTACGAGCAGTACTTC.

As to this clone: Other DNA sequences in this sample translate to the same CDR3. The rearrangement joins TRBV9 to TRBJ2-2; D call uncertain. The CDR3 has 13 residues. The V gene's germline CDR1 is SGDLS and CDR2 YYNGEE. V was cut by 1 base and J by 6 bases, with 7 bases left in between. The CDR3 loop is CASSVTGAGELFF. Written as DNA, the CDR3 is TGTGCCAGCAGCGTAACTGGAGCCGGGGAGCTGTTTTTT.

The V call is TRBV30, the J call TRBJ2-5; 10 bases are shared with TRBD2. This CDR3 region has 15 residues. Unmatched junction bases numbered 6, after V lost 0 bases and J lost 5 bases. Germline V gene lookup returns CDR1 GTSNPN and CDR2 SVGIG (reference sequence). CDR3 protein: CAWSVSSGSWETQYF. The CDR3 DNA sequence: TGTGCCTGGAGTGTATCTAGCGGGAGTTGGGAGACCCAGTACTTC.

This clone was detected once. The CDR3 nucleotides read TGTGCCACCGGGGGAGCGGACCTCCAAGAGACCCAGTACTTC. Its translation is CATGGADLQETQYF. J is TRBJ2-5 and V is TRBV10-3; D may be TRBD2 (6 bases). The V gene's germline CDR1 is ENHRY and CDR2 SYGVKD. V lost 10 bases, J lost 1 base, and 16 bases lay in between. CDR3 size: 14 residues.

The rearrangement links TRBV7-9 to TRBJ2-3; TRBD1 is a possible D gene (7 bases). The CDR3 is made up of 16 amino acids. V lost 5 bases and J 2 bases, leaving 17 bases between the germline ends. CDR1 SEHNR and CDR2 FQNEAQ come from the germline V gene (reference sequence). CDR3 DNA: TGTGCCAGCAGCCGATCAGCCAGGGGGGTCACAGATACGCAGTATTTT. Protein sequence: CASSRSARGVTDTQYF.

The chain employs TRBV6-1 and TRBJ2-2, with TRBD1 matching over 10 bases. V lost 2 bases to trimming and J lost 4 bases; unmatched junction nucleotides: 4. This CDR3 spans 16 amino acids. Germline CDR1 and CDR2: MNHNS and SASEGT. In DNA form, the CDR3 reads TGTGCCAGCAGTGAATTAGGGGACAGGGGCACCGGGGAGCTGTTTTTT. It encodes CASSELGDRGTGELFF.

The chain joins TRBV11-3 to TRBJ2-1; tentatively, D is TRBD1 (5 bases). The germline V gene encodes CDR1 SGHNT and CDR2 YENEEA. CDR3 length equals 15 residues. V was pared by 3 bases and J by 0 bases, with 9 bases between. The CDR3 here is CASSFWGSSYNEQFF. The DNA of the CDR3 is TGTGCCAGCAGCTTTTGGGGCAGCTCCTACAATGAGCAGTTCTTC.

The chain links TRBV7-2 to TRBJ2-5; TRBD2 aligns across 11 bases. The CDR3 is 15 residues long. The junction had 5 bases not matched to a gene; V was cut back by 6 bases and J by 2 bases. Germline loops: CDR1 SGHTA, CDR2 FQGNSA. The CDR3 reads CASRMLAGGQETQYF. The CDR3 nucleotides are TGTGCCAGCAGGATGTTAGCGGGGGGGCAAGAGACCCAGTACTTC.

In this sample, this clone turned up a few times. The chain uses TRBV25-1 and TRBJ1-2; D may be TRBD1 (5 bases). Germline-derived CDR1 and CDR2 are MGHDK and SYGVNS. The CDR3 totals 13 residues. V lost 1 base and J 5 bases, leaving 8 bases between the germline ends. The CDR3 coding sequence is TGTGCCAGCAGTGAATTCGGGGGATATGGCTACACCTTC. It is translated as CASSEFGGYGYTF.

Of note for this clone: This sample includes further DNA sequences coding for the same CDR3. This chain links TRBV9 with TRBJ1-1, with 8 bases lining up with TRBD1. The CDR3 contains 14 residues. Trimming removed 3 bases from V and 2 bases from J; junction bases left unmatched: 3. The germline V gene has CDR1 SGDLS and CDR2 YYNGEE. The CDR3 DNA reads TGTGCCAGCAGCGCCGGACAGGGTAACACTGAAGCTTTCTTT. Its protein is CASSAGQGNTEAFF.

The CDR3 DNA reads TGCGCCAGCAGCTTGGGAGATAGGGGACACTACGAGCAGTACTTC. Translated, it gives CASSLGDRGHYEQYF. This rearrangement joins TRBV5-1 to TRBJ2-7, with D perhaps TRBD1 (6 bases). Germline V gene sequence: CDR1 SGHRS, CDR2 YFSETQ. This CDR3 has 15 amino acids. Trimming pared 0 bases from V and 3 bases from J, leaving 13 bases between.

This clone was picked up one time. The rearrangement uses TRBV5-1 and TRBJ2-3; unclear D gene. Trimming left V 4 bases short and J 1 base short, with 13 bases between. CDR1 is SGHRS, CDR2 YFSETQ, per germline. The CDR3 is made up of 15 amino acids. The chain's CDR3 is CASSLSQFGTDTQYF. CDR3 nucleotide sequence: TGCGCCAGCAGCCTCAGTCAATTTGGCACAGATACGCAGTATTTT.

The chain joins TRBV5-3 to TRBJ2-7, with D unclear. TRBV5-3 is annotated as an ORF whose role is uncertain. The CDR3 spans 13 residues. V lost 0 bases and J lost 7, with 11 bases in between. The DNA of the CDR3 is TGTGCCAGAAGCTTGGATTATCTACGTGAGCAGTACTTC. Translating gives CARSLDYLREQYF.

The chain is built from TRBV7-9 and TRBJ1-2, with TRBD1 identical over 7 bases. Trimming cost V 3 bases and J 4 bases; bases outside gene matches: 8. This CDR3 is 15 amino acids long. Germline CDR1 and CDR2: SEHNR and FQNEAQ (reference sequence). CDR3 sequence: CASSLQQGTPYGYTF. CDR3 bases: TGTGCCAGCAGCTTGCAACAGGGGACCCCCTATGGCTACACCTTC.

The chain is built from TRBV30 and TRBJ2-6; D might be TRBD1 (5 bases). The CDR3 covers 15 residues. Germline lookup yields CDR1 GTSNPN and CDR2 SVGIG (reference sequence). Trimming cost V 3 bases and J 0 bases, with 9 bases left between them. The CDR3 sequence: CAWSNRFSGANVLTF. The DNA for the CDR3 is TGTGCCTGGAGCAACAGGTTCTCTGGGGCCAACGTCCTGACTTTC.

This clone was counted a single time. The DNA of the CDR3 is TGCGCCAGCAGCTCCGGGGTTAAAGGGAACACTGAAGCTTTCTTT. It specifies CASSSGVKGNTEAFF. The chain uses TRBV5-1 and TRBJ1-1; D is uncertain. Trimming took 3 bases from V and 1 from J, leaving 13 bases between them. This CDR3 is 15 amino acids long. Germline CDR1 and CDR2: SGHRS and YFSETQ.